The clone carrying this TCR beta chain was found many times. Lactation, pregnancy, other autoimmune disease or uncontrolled infection led to exclusion of patients. Ahead of any ophthalmopathy symptoms, the blood sample was obtained at the first diagnosis of hyperthyroidism. RNA transcripts yielded amplified TCR beta CDR3 regions. Researchers ran a first-round RT-PCR on the TCR CDR3 using the HTBI primer set. TCRdb reprocessed the multiplex PCR reads via MiXCR and lists one record per CDR3 protein. The sample includes roughly 580,000 distinct CDR3 sequences, approximately 15% of them seen just once. This entry belongs to a study of T cells in Graves' hyperthyroidism and ophthalmopathy. Turning to the study itself: The blood sample was taken at first diagnosis, before treatment began.

With 6 bases removed from V and 0 bases from J, the gap between germline ends came to 21 bases. The CDR3 runs to 19 residues. Germline V gene data show CDR1 as WNHNN and CDR2 as SYGVQD (reference sequence). V and J are TRBV10-1 and TRBJ2-6; a possible D gene is TRBD1 (5 bases). This TCR derives from a woman aged 25 to 39 with Graves' hyperthyroidism that later progressed to Graves' ophthalmopathy. The sequenced material came from blood. The chain's CDR3 is CASRRKVSGFHSGANVLTF. The CDR3 DNA reads TGCGCCAGCAGAAGGAAGGTGTCAGGGTTCCACTCTGGGGCCAACGTCCTGACTTTC.